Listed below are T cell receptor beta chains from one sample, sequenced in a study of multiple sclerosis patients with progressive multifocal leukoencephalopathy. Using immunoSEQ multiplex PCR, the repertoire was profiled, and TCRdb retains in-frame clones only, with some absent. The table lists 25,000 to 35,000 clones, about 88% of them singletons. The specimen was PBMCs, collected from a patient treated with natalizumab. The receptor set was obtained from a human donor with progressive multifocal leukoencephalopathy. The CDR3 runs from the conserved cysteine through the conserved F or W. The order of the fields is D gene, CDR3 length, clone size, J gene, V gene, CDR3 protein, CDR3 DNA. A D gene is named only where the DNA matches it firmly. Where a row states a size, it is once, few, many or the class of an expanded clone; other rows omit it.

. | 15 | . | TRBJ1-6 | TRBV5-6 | CASSLSTGSHSPLHF | TGTGCCAGCAGCCTTTCGACAGGTTCCCATTCACCCCTCCACTTT
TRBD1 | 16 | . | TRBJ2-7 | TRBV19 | CASSMARGIRSYEQYF | TGTGCCAGTAGTATGGCCAGGGGGATACGCTCCTACGAGCAGTACTTC
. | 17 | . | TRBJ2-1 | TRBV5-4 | CASTPRGGSESYNEQFF | TGTGCCAGCACTCCGCGTGGGGGAAGCGAGTCCTACAATGAGCAGTTCTTC
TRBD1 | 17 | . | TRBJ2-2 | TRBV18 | CASSQRPGQGGTGELFF | TGTGCCAGCTCCCAAAGACCGGGACAGGGAGGAACCGGGGAGCTGTTTTTT
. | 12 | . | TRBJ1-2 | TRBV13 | CASSAGIIGYTF | TGTGCCAGCAGCGCAGGGATAATCGGCTACACCTTC
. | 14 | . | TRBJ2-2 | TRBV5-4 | CASSPGKNTGELFF | TGTGCCAGCAGCCCGGGGAAGAACACCGGGGAGCTGTTTTTT
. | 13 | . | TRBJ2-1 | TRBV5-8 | CASTSLGGLASFF | TGTGCCAGCACCTCCCTCGGGGGGCTAGCAAGCTTCTTC
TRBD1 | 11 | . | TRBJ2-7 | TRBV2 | CASGQGYEQYF | TGTGCCAGCGGACAGGGCTACGAGCAGTACTTC
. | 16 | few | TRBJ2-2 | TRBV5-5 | CASSRGGGLVAGELFF | TGTGCCAGCTCCCGGGGAGGGGGCCTTGTCGCCGGGGAGCTGTTTTTT
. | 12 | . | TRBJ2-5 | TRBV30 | CAWSSGQETQYF | TGTGCCTGGAGTAGCGGACAAGAGACCCAGTACTTC
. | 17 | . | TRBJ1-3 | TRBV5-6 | CASSLYIAGSSGNTIYF | TGTGCCAGCAGCTTGTATATCGCGGGTAGCTCTGGGAACACCATATATTTT
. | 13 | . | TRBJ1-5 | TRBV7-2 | CASSLGGGGPQHF | TGTGCCAGCAGCTTAGGGGGAGGAGGGCCCCAGCATTTT
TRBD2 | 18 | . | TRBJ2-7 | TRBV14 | CASSLGTSGITPSYEQYF | TGTGCCAGCAGCCTAGGGACTAGCGGAATCACTCCCTCCTACGAGCAGTACTTC
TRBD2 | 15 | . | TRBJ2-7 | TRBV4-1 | CASSQAPGGRNEQYF | TGCGCCAGCAGCCAAGCGCCCGGGGGGAGAAACGAGCAGTACTTC
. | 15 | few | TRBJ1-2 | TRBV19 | CASSIDRGQRYGYTF | TGTGCCAGTAGTATAGACAGGGGCCAGCGCTATGGCTACACCTTC
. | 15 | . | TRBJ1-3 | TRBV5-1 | CASSLAGVSGNTIYF | TGCGCCAGCAGCTTGGCCGGGGTATCGGGAAACACCATATATTTT
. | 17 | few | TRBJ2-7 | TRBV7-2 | CASSLVFSGESSYEQYF | TGTGCCAGCAGCTTAGTATTTTCCGGGGAGAGCTCCTACGAGCAGTACTTC
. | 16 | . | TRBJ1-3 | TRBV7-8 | CASSPADAAGYRTIYF | TGTGCCAGCAGCCCGGCGGACGCCGCTGGCTATCGGACCATATATTTT
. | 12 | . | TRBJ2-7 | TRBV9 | CASSTRSGEQYF | TGTGCCAGCAGCACCCGGTCGGGCGAGCAGTACTTC
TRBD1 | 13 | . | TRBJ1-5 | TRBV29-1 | CSVSQGGGQPQHF | TGCAGCGTTTCTCAGGGGGGAGGTCAGCCCCAGCATTTT
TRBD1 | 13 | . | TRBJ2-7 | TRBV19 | CASKDRVEGQQYF | TGTGCCAGTAAGGACAGGGTGGAAGGGCAGCAGTACTTC
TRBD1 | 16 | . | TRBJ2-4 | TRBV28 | CASSFGRQGVGNIQYF | TGTGCCAGCAGTTTCGGAAGACAGGGGGTTGGAAACATTCAGTACTTC
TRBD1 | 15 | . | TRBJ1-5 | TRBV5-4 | CASSFTGGLNQPQHF | TGTGCCAGCAGCTTTACAGGGGGCCTCAATCAGCCCCAGCATTTT
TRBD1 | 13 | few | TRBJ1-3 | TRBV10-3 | CAIRGQGENTIYF | TGTGCCATCAGAGGACAGGGTGAAAACACCATATATTTT
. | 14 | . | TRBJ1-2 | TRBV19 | CASSAGQANYGYTF | TGTGCCAGTAGTGCGGGACAAGCTAACTATGGCTACACCTTC
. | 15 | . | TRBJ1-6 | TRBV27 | CASSFKWSYNSPLHF | TGTGCCAGCAGTTTTAAGTGGTCCTATAATTCACCCCTCCACTTT
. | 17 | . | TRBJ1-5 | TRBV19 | CASSIGGGLRGNQPQHF | TGTGCCAGTAGTATCGGGGGGGGCCTAAGGGGCAATCAGCCCCAGCATTTT
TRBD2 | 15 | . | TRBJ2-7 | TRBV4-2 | CASSQDPGLVFEQYF | TGTGCCAGCAGCCAAGATCCGGGACTAGTCTTCGAGCAGTACTTC
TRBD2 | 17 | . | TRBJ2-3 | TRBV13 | CASSFLGREVITDTQYF | TGTGCCAGCAGCTTTCTAGGGCGGGAGGTAATCACAGATACGCAGTATTTT